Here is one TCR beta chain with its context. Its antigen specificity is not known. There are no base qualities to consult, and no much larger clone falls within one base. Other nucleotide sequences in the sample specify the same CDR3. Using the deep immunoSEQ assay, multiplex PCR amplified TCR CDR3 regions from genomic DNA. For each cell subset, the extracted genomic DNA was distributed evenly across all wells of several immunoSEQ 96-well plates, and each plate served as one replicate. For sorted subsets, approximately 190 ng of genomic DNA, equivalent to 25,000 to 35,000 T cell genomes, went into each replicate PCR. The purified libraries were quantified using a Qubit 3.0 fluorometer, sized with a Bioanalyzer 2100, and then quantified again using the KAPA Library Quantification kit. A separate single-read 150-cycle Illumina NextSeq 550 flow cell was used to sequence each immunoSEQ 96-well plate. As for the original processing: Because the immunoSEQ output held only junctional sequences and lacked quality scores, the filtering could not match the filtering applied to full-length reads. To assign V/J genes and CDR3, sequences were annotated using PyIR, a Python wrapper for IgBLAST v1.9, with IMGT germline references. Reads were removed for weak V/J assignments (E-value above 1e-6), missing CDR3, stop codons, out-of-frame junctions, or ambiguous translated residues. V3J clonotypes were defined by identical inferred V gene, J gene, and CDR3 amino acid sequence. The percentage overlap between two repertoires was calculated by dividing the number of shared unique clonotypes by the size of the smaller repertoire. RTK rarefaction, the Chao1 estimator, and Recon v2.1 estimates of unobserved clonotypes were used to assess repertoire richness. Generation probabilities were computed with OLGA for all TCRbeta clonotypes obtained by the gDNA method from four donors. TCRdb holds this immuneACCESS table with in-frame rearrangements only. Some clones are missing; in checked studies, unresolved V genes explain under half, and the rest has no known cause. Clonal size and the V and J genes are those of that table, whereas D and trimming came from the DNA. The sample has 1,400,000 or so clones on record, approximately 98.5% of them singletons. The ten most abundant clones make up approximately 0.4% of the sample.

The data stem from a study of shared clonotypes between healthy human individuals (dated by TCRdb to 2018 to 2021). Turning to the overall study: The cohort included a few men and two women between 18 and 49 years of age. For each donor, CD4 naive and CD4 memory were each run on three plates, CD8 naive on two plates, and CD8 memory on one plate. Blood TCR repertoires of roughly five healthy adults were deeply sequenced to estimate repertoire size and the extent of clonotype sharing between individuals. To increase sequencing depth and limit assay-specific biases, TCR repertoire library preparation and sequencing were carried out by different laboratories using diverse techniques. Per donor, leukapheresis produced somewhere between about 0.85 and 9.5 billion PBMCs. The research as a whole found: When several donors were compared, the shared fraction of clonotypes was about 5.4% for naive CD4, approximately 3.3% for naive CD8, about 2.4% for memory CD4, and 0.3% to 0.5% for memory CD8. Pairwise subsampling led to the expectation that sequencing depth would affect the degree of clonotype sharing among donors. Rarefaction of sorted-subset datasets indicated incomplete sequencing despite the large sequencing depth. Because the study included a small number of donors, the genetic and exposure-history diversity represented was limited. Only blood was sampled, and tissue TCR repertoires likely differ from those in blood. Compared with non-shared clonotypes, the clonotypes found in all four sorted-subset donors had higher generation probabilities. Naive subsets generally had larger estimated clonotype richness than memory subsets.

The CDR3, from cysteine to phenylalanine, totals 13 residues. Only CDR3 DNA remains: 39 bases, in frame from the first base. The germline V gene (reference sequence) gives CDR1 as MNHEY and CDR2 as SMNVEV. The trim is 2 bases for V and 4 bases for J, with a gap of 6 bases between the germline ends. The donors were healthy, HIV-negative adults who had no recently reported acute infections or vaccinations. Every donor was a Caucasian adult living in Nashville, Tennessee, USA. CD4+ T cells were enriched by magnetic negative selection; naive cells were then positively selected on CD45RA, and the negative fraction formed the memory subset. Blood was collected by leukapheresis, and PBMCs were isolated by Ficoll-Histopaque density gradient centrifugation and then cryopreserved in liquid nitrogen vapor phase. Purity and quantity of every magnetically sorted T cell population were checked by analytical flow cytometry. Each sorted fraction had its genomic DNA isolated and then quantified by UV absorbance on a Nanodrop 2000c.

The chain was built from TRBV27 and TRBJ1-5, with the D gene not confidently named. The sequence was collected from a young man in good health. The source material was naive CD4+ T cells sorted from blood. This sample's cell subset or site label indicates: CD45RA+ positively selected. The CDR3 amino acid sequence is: CASSLRSNQPQHF. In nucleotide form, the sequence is TGTGCCAGCAGTTTACGGAGTAATCAGCCCCAGCATTTT.